This T cell receptor beta chain was captured by sequencing in a study of blood T cell repertoires in COVID-19. Per germline, CDR1 SGHTA and CDR2 FQGNSA. This CDR3 is built from 14 residues. The V and J ends lost 1 base and 5 bases respectively, with 9 bases between them. Sequencing was performed with immunoSEQ multiplex PCR; in TCRdb, only in-frame clones are kept and a portion is missing. The table has roughly 300,000 clones, 86% seen once. This clone appeared once. This TCR was recovered from a woman between 50 and 59 years old with acute or convalescent COVID-19. Sequencing used peripheral blood. The V call is TRBV7-2, the J call TRBJ2-4, with D possibly being TRBD2 (6 bases). The CDR3 sequence is CASSLDGEENIQYF. For the CDR3, the DNA is TGTGCCAGCAGCTTAGATGGGGAGGAAAACATTCAGTACTTC.